One T cell receptor beta chain is described in this entry. This entry belongs to a study of blood T cell repertoires in COVID-19. Study summary: There were acute and convalescent COVID-19 samples, and they came from the United States, Italy and Spain.

Germline-derived CDR1 and CDR2 are SGDLS and YYNGEE. V was trimmed by 0 bases and J by 5 bases, leaving 17 bases between them. This CDR3 comprises 16 residues. Authors' processing steps: Reference gene primer amplification gave estimated nucleated cell counts. Here immunoSEQ multiplex PCR was the method, and the copy in TCRdb shows in-frame clones only, minus some. V, J and clone size derive from that table, while D and trimming were established from the DNA sequence. The data show fewer than 200,000 clones, approximately 90% seen once. The receptor was derived from a man aged 60 to 75 with active or convalescent COVID-19. Material for sequencing was peripheral blood. The chain couples TRBV9 to TRBJ1-2, with D perhaps TRBD1 (5 bases). In nucleotides, the CDR3 is TGTGCCAGCAGCGTAGACCCCCGGGGGGGAGGATATGGCTACACCTTC. Its protein product is CASSVDPRGGGYGYTF.